This T cell receptor beta chain originates from a study of molecular identifiers for immune sequencing clone quantification. Broader study findings: In naive cells, clones above 20 RNA copies held under 1% of molecules, whereas in effector cells they held over 98%.

TCRdb called the PCR reads again in MiXCR, with one record for every CDR3 protein. The table shows about 510,000 distinct CDR3 sequences, with approximately 25% occurring only once. Remarks on this clonotype: Its antigen is currently unknown. Possible read error: a much larger clone is one base away.

The germline gives CDR1 SEHNR, CDR2 FQNEAQ (reference sequence). The CDR3 spans 17 residues. The V end lost 5 bases, the J end lost 0 bases, and 19 bases lay between the germline ends. This TCR was recovered from a human donor in good health. Some libraries in this study had Jurkat cell RNA spiked in. The rearrangement links TRBV7-9 to TRBJ1-1; TRBD1 is a possible D gene (5 bases). The sequenced material came from naive CD8+ T cells from blood, with Jurkat cell RNA spiked in. Subset: FACS-sorted CD8+CD4-CCR7+CD45RA+ naive T cells. This CDR3 reads CASSAPPAGRLNTEAFF. Here the CDR3 DNA reads TGTGCCAGCAGCGCCCCCCCGGCAGGGCGATTGAACACTGAAGCTTTCTTT. The complete variable domain, with remaining parts taken from reference TRBV7-9 and TRBJ1-1, reads DTGVSQNPRHKITKRGQNVTFRCDPISEHNRLYWYRQTLGQGPEFLTYFQNEAQLEKSRLLSDRFSAERPKGSFSTLEIQRTEQGDSAMYLCASSAPPAGRLNTEAFFGQGTRLTVV.